This TCR beta chain was recorded in a study of blood T cell repertoires in COVID-19. Overall study context: The study drew acute and convalescent COVID-19 samples from the United States, Italy and Spain. T cells, B-cell-depleted T cells, or PBMCs supplied cDNA or gDNA.

This clone was seen only once. Original methodology: Amplification of reference gene primers was used by the study to estimate nucleated cell counts. Assay: immunoSEQ multiplex PCR; the TCRdb copy retains only in-frame clones and omits some. Clone size and the V and J calls come from that table; the DNA yielded D and trimming. The sample carries about 260,000 clones, around 87% recorded once. This CDR3 region has 15 residues. V was pared by 4 bases and J by 5 bases, with 8 bases of the junction left unmatched. CDR1 and CDR2 (germline): SSHAT, FNYEAQ (reference sequence). The sequencing sample was made of peripheral blood. The genes are TRBV7-7 and TRBJ2-5; the match to TRBD1 covers 9 bases. This clonotype was sampled from a woman between 50 and 59 years old with acute or convalescent COVID-19. CDR3 sequence: CASSSGTGRGETQYF. CDR3 nucleotides: TGTGCCAGCAGCTCCGGGACAGGGAGGGGGGAGACCCAGTACTTC.